This record looks at one TCR beta chain sequence and its context. Its antigen is unidentified. This record comes from a study of shared clonotypes between healthy human individuals. Positive CCR7 selection of CD45RO-negative cells yielded the naive CD8 cells, and terminally differentiated effector memory CD45RA+ cells were excluded. Using immunoSEQ multiplex PCR, the repertoire was profiled, and TCRdb retains in-frame clones only, with some absent. In the table there are about 2 million clones, roughly 94% of which are singletons. General study findings and limits: Depth of sequencing was expected to influence donor clonotype sharing.

V lost 8 bases, J lost 2 bases, and 13 bases lay in between. The CDR3 spans 12 residues. Germline V CDR1 and CDR2: SQVTM, ANQGSEA. This sequence was found in a man aged 18 to 29 in good health. The specimen sequenced was naive CD8+ T cells sorted from blood. This chain links TRBV29-1 with TRBJ2-7; D is ambiguous. The DNA of the CDR3 is TGCAGCTTTACGATCAACCCCTACGAGCAGTACTTC. This encodes CSFTINPYEQYF.